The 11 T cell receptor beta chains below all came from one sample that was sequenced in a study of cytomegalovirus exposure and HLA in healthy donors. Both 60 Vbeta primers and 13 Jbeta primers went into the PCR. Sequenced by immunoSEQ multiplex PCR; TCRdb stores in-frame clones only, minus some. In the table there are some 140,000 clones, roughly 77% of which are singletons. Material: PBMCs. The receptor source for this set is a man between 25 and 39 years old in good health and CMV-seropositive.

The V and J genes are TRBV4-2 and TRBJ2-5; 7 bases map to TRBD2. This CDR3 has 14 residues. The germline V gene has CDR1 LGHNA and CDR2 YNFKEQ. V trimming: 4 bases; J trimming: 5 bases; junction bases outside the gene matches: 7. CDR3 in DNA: TGTGCCAGCAGCCCGGGAGGACCGGGGGAGACCCAGTACTTC. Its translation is CASSPGGPGETQYF.

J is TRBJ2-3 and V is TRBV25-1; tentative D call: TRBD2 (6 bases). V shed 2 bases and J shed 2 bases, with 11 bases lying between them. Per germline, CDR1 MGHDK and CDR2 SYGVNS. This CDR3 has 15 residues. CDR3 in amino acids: CASSEAGKVTDTQYF. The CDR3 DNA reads TGTGCCAGCAGTGAAGCGGGAAAGGTCACAGATACGCAGTATTTT.

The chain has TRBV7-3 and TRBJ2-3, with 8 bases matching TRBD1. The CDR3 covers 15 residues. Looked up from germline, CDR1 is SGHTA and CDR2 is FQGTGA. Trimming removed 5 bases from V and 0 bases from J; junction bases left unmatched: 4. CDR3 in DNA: TGTGCCAGCAGCCCGGACAGGGCTAGCACAGATACGCAGTATTTT. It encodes CASSPDRASTDTQYF. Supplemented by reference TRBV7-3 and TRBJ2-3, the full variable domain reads GAGVSQTPSNKVTEKGKYVELRCDPISGHTALYWYRQSLGQGPEFLIYFQGTGAADDSGLPNDRFFAVRPEGSVSTLKIQRTERGDSAVYLCASSPDRASTDTQYFGPGTRLTVL.

CDR3 protein: CASTLLAGPQETQYF. The CDR3 region has the DNA TGTGCCAGCACCCTACTAGCGGGGCCTCAAGAGACCCAGTACTTC. V and J are TRBV2 and TRBJ2-5; 10 nucleotides line up with TRBD2. With V trimmed by 7 bases and J by 2 bases, 7 bases remained unmatched. The CDR3 runs to 15 residues. In germline, CDR1 is SNHLY, CDR2 FYNNEI.

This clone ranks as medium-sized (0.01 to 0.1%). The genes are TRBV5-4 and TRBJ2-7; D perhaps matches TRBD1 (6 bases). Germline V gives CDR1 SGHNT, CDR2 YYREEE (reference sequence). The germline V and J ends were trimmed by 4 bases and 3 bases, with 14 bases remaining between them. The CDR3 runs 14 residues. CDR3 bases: TGTGCCAGCAGCCCCGGGACACGCTTCTACGAGCAGTACTTC. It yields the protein CASSPGTRFYEQYF.

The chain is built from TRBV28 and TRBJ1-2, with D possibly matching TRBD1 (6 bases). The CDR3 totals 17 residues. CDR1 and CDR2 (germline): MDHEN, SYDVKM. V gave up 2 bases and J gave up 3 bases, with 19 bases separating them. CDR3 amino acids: CASSLAKGEGEDYGYTF. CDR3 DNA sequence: TGTGCCAGCAGTTTAGCAAAGGGGGAGGGGGAGGACTATGGCTACACCTTC.

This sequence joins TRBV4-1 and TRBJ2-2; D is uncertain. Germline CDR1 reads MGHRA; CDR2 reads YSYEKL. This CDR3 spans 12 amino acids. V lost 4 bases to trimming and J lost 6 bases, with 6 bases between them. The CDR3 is CASSPSAGELFF. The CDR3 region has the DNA TGCGCCAGCAGCCCGAGTGCCGGGGAGCTGTTTTTT.

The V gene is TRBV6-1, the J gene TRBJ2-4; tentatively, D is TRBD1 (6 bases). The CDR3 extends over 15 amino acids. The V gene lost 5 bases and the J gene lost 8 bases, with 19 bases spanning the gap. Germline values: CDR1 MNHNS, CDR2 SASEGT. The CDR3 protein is CASSTSGHTTDIQYF. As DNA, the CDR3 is TGTGCCAGCAGTACCTCGGGACACACTACAGACATTCAGTACTTC.

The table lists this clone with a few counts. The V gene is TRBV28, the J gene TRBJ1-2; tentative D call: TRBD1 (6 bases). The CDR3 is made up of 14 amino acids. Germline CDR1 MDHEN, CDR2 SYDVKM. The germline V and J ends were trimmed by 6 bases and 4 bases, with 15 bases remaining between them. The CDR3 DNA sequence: TGTGCCAGCAGAGCCACCGGGACATTCTATGGCTACACCTTC. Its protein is CASRATGTFYGYTF.

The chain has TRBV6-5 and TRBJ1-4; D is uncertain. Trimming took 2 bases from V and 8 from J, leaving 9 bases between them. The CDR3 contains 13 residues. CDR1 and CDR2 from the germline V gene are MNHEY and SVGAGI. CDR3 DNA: TGTGCCAGCAGTTACCGAGGTGGGGAAAAACTGTTTTTT. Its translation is CASSYRGGEKLFF.

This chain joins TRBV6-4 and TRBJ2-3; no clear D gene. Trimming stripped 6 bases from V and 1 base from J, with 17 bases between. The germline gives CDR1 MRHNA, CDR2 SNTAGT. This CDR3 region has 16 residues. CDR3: CASSSNNPRGTDTQYF. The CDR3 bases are TGTGCCAGCAGCTCCAACAATCCACGGGGCACAGATACGCAGTATTTT.